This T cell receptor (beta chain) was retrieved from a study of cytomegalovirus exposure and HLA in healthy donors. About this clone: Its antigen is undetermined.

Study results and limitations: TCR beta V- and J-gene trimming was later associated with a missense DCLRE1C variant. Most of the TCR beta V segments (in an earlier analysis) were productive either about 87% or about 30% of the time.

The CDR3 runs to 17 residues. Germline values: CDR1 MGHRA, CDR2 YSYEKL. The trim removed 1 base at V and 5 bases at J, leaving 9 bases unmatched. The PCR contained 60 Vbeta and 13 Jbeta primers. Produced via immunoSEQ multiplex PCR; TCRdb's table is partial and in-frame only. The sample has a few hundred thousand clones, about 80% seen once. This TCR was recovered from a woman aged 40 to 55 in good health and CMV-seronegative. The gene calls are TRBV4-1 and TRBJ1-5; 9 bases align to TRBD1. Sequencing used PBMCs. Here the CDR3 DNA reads TGCGCCAGCAGCCAAGTCACCTCAGGGACAGGGCATCAGCCCCAGCATTTT. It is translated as CASSQVTSGTGHQPQHF.